Shown below are 27 T cell receptor beta chains from a single sample sequenced in a study of blood T cell repertoires in COVID-19. Libraries were prepared by immunoSEQ multiplex PCR; TCRdb keeps only in-frame clonotypes and omits some of them. The table includes about 180,000 clones, around 85% detected once. Material for sequencing was peripheral blood. These receptors all stem from a human donor with active or convalescent COVID-19. The donor label of this sample is uncertain.

The chain recombines TRBV24-1 with TRBJ2-7, with TRBD1 identical over 7 bases. The CDR3 has 15 amino acids. The V gene end was trimmed by 3 bases and the J gene end by 3 bases; junction bases not matched to a gene: 7. Germline CDR1 and CDR2: KGHDR and SFDVKD. This CDR3 reads CATSDQPGQNYEQYF. The CDR3 DNA follows: TGTGCCACCAGTGATCAACCGGGACAGAACTACGAGCAGTACTTC.

The chain is built from TRBV5-1 and TRBJ1-5; tentative D call: TRBD1 (5 bases). This CDR3 is 14 amino acids long. CDR1 and CDR2 (germline): SGHRS, YFSETQ. V lost 5 bases and J lost 6, with 15 bases in between. CDR3 sequence (DNA): TGCGCCAGCAGTACTGGAGGGGACGGTCAGCCCCAGCATTTT. This sequence encodes CASSTGGDGQPQHF.

Only a few counts were recorded for this clone. The V gene is TRBV4-3, the J gene TRBJ2-2; D might be TRBD2 (5 bases). The CDR3 length is 17 residues. CDR1 is LGHNA and CDR2 is YSLEER in the germline V gene. The V gene lost 0 bases and the J gene lost 0 bases, with 11 bases spanning the gap. CDR3: CASSQESAGSNTGELFF. In nucleotides, the CDR3 is TGCGCCAGCAGCCAAGAAAGCGCGGGCTCGAACACCGGGGAGCTGTTTTTT.

This clone showed up just a few times. The V call is TRBV7-9, the J call TRBJ2-2, with no clear D. Germline values: CDR1 SEHNR, CDR2 FQNEAQ (reference sequence). The CDR3 runs 17 residues. V was shortened by 1 base and J by 5 bases, with 17 bases between the two germline ends. The CDR3 bases are TGTGCCAGCAGCTTAGAAATTTTGGCGGCGTGGACCGGGGAGCTGTTTTTT. Its translation: CASSLEILAAWTGELFF. Drawing the rest from reference TRBV7-9 and TRBJ2-2, the complete variable domain is DTGVSQNPRHKITKRGQNVTFRCDPISEHNRLYWYRQTLGQGPEFLTYFQNEAQLEKSRLLSDRFSAERPKGSFSTLEIQRTEQGDSAMYLCASSLEILAAWTGELFFGEGSRLTVL.

The chain has TRBV7-9 and TRBJ1-2; TRBD1 might be the D (6 bases). The CDR3 has 14 residues. Germline V gene data show CDR1 as SEHNR and CDR2 as FQNEAQ (reference sequence). Trimming shortened V by 5 bases and J by 6 bases, and 16 bases separated the two germline ends. CDR3 region: CASSPGQLVDGYTF. CDR3 nucleotide sequence: TGTGCCAGCAGCCCCGGACAGCTAGTCGATGGCTACACCTTC. The full variable domain, with the rest looked up from reference TRBV7-9 and TRBJ1-2, is DTGVSQNPRHKITKRGQNVTFRCDPISEHNRLYWYRQTLGQGPEFLTYFQNEAQLEKSRLLSDRFSAERPKGSFSTLEIQRTEQGDSAMYLCASSPGQLVDGYTFGSGTRLTVV.

The rearrangement uses TRBV28 and TRBJ2-7; 11 positions match TRBD2. Germline lookup yields CDR1 MDHEN and CDR2 SYDVKM. This CDR3 spans 14 amino acids. Trimming cost V 5 bases and J 2 bases; bases outside gene matches: 2. The CDR3 sequence: CASSLSGGAYEQYF. DNA of the CDR3: TGTGCCAGCAGTCTTAGCGGGGGGGCCTACGAGCAGTACTTC.

The table lists this clone with a few counts. The CDR3 loop reads CASTPGESNIQYF. Written as DNA, the CDR3 is TGTGCCAGCACCCCGGGAGAGAGTAACATTCAGTACTTC. The rearrangement uses TRBV5-4 and TRBJ2-4; a possible D gene is TRBD2 (6 bases). This CDR3 comprises 13 residues. Germline V CDR1 and CDR2: SGHNT, YYREEE (reference sequence). V was pared by 6 bases and J by 7 bases, with 14 bases between. The variable domain in full, completed from reference TRBV5-4 and TRBJ2-4, reads ETGVTQSPTHLIKTRGQQVTLRCSSQSGHNTVSWYQQALGQGPQFIFQYYREEENGRGNFPPRFSGLQFPNYSSELNVNALELDDSALYLCASTPGESNIQYFGAGTRLSVL.

The chain carries TRBV5-1 and TRBJ1-6, with a tentative D call TRBD1 (5 bases). This CDR3 has 16 residues. The germline V gene encodes CDR1 SGHRS and CDR2 YFSETQ. Trimming took 4 bases from V and 10 from J, leaving 21 bases between them. CDR3 sequence: CASSPRSGGDRSPLHF. The CDR3 coding sequence is TGCGCCAGCAGCCCGAGGTCGGGAGGGGATCGGTCACCCCTCCACTTT.

The chain recombines TRBV28 with TRBJ1-4, with D possibly TRBD1 on 6 matching bases. CDR1 and CDR2 (germline): MDHEN, SYDVKM. Trimming removed 8 bases from V and 5 bases from J, with 15 bases in between. This CDR3 is built from 14 residues. This chain's CDR3 is CASRPRDKNEKLFF. DNA for the CDR3: TGTGCCAGCCGCCCCCGGGACAAAAATGAAAAACTGTTTTTT. Full variable domain (outside the CDR3, taken from reference TRBV28 and TRBJ1-4): DVKVTQSSRYLVKRTGEKVFLECVQDMDHENMFWYRQDPGLGLRLIYFSYDVKMKEKGDIPEGYSVSREKKERFSLILESASTNQTSMYLCASRPRDKNEKLFFGSGTQLSVL.

This rearrangement joins TRBV4-2 to TRBJ2-2; D is perhaps TRBD2 (5 bases). Trimming shortened V by 1 base and J by 6 bases, and 6 bases separated the two germline ends. The CDR3 is made up of 13 amino acids. The V gene's germline CDR1 is LGHNA and CDR2 YNFKEQ. The chain's CDR3 is CASSQAGAGELFF. The CDR3 coding sequence is TGTGCCAGCAGCCAAGCCGGGGCCGGGGAGCTGTTTTTT.

The V gene is TRBV12-5, the J gene TRBJ2-3, with D perhaps TRBD2 (5 bases). The CDR3 spans 15 residues. From germline, CDR1 is LGHNT and CDR2 FRNRAP. V was pared by 0 bases and J by 12 bases, with 19 bases between. CDR3 residues: CASGLVLGDLITQYF. The CDR3 coding sequence is TGTGCTAGTGGTTTGGTACTAGGAGATCTGATTACCCAGTATTTT.

The chain links TRBV14 to TRBJ2-7; 7 nucleotides match TRBD2. V dropped 0 bases and J dropped 3; count of bases not matched to a gene: 11. From germline, CDR1 is SGHDN and CDR2 FVKESK. The CDR3 is 17 amino acids. The CDR3 reads CASSQEVVAGASYEQYF. CDR3 in DNA: TGTGCCAGCAGCCAAGAGGTCGTGGCGGGAGCGAGCTACGAGCAGTACTTC.

V and J are TRBV30 and TRBJ2-5; TRBD2 matches 10 bases. V trimming: 4 bases; J trimming: 2 bases; junction bases outside the gene matches: 13. Per germline, CDR1 GTSNPN and CDR2 SVGIG (reference sequence). There are 17 residues in the CDR3. This CDR3 is CAWTGRRSGGVQETQYF. CDR3 coding DNA: TGTGCCTGGACTGGAAGGCGAAGCGGGGGGGTTCAAGAGACCCAGTACTTC.

This sequence joins TRBV5-1 and TRBJ2-4; D is possibly TRBD2 (6 bases). Deletions cut 4 bases from V and 7 bases from J, with 15 bases between. CDR3 size: 14 residues. The germline V gene encodes CDR1 SGHRS and CDR2 YFSETQ. This CDR3 reads CASSHLGDFNIQYF. The CDR3 coding sequence is TGCGCCAGCAGCCATCTCGGGGACTTTAACATTCAGTACTTC.

This clone was found once. The rearrangement joins TRBV6-2 or TRBV6-3 to TRBJ2-1; possible D gene TRBD2, 5 bases. Trimming pared 5 bases from V and 10 bases from J, leaving 21 bases between. This CDR3 has 15 residues. The germline V gene encodes CDR1 MNHEY and CDR2 SVGEGT. CDR3 in DNA: TGTGCCAGCAGTCTCCGAGACTATGGTTTCAAAGAGCAGTTCTTC. Amino acid sequence: CASSLRDYGFKEQFF.

This CDR3 is CASSPYSGARGTQYF. The CDR3 DNA reads as TGTGCCAGCAGTCCCTATAGCGGGGCGCGGGGGACCCAGTACTTC. The gene calls are TRBV11-2 and TRBJ2-5, with 8 bases matching TRBD2. V lost 6 bases and J lost 7; bases outside the gene matches: 13. The CDR3 is 15 residues long. Germline V lookup: CDR1 SGHAT, CDR2 FQNNGV. Together with reference TRBV11-2 and TRBJ2-5, the CDR3 gives the full variable domain: EAGVAQSPRYKIIEKRQSVAFWCNPISGHATLYWYQQILGQGPKLLIQFQNNGVVDDSQLPKDRFSAERLKGVDSTLKIQPAKLEDSAVYLCASSPYSGARGTQYFGPGTRLLVL.

The CDR3 here is CASSLNRDRGSYEQYF. The CDR3 DNA reads as TGTGCCAGCAGCTTAAACCGGGACAGGGGCTCCTACGAGCAGTACTTC. This sequence joins TRBV11-3 and TRBJ2-7; 10 positions agree with TRBD1. The germline CDR1 and CDR2 sequences are SGHNT and YENEEA. This CDR3 comprises 16 residues. J gave up 0 bases and V 2 bases, and 4 bases lay outside the gene matches.

This clone was seen a handful of times. V usage is TRBV30 and J usage is TRBJ1-6; 7 bases agree with TRBD1. CDR3 length: 15 amino acids. The trim removed 1 base at V and 10 bases at J, leaving 10 bases unmatched. Germline V gene sequence: CDR1 GTSNPN, CDR2 SVGIG (reference sequence). CDR3 coding DNA: TGTGCCTGGAGTGGGCCTCTACCAGGGGGATCACCCCTCCACTTT. Translation: CAWSGPLPGGSPLHF.

This clone came up once. This chain links TRBV24-1 with TRBJ2-3; D not certain. CDR3 length: 16 amino acids. V lost 4 bases and J 2 bases, leaving 15 bases between the germline ends. The germline V gene has CDR1 KGHDR and CDR2 SFDVKD. The CDR3 sequence is CATSEPLTEHTDTQYF. The CDR3 DNA reads TGTGCCACCAGTGAACCCCTGACGGAGCACACAGATACGCAGTATTTT.

The J gene is TRBJ1-5, the V gene TRBV19, with a possible D match to TRBD1 (6 bases). This CDR3 is 14 amino acids long. The germline CDR1 and CDR2 sequences are LNHDA and SQIVND (reference sequence). V was clipped by 6 bases and J by 4 bases, with 13 bases between them. This CDR3 is CASRQGTSNQPQHF. In nucleotides, the CDR3 is TGTGCCAGTAGGCAGGGGACAAGTAATCAGCCCCAGCATTTT.

The chain uses TRBV14 and TRBJ2-7, with 8 bases aligning to TRBD2. This CDR3 comprises 15 residues. Germline CDR1 and CDR2: SGHDN and FVKESK. The J segment lost 4 bases and the V segment lost 2 bases, leaving 7 bases of the junction unmatched. The CDR3 spells CASSQPGLGTYEQYF. The CDR3 DNA is TGTGCCAGCAGCCAACCGGGACTAGGGACGTACGAGCAGTACTTC.

This clone occurred once. This chain connects TRBV18 to TRBJ1-6, with D unresolved. The CDR3 spans 16 residues. CDR1 and CDR2 from the germline V gene are KGHSH and LQKENI. V lost 6 bases, J lost 9 bases, and 21 bases lay in between. Written as DNA, the CDR3 is TGTGCCAGCTCTGTGTGGTTTGAACAGCTGGGTTCACCCCTCCACTTT. Translating it yields CASSVWFEQLGSPLHF. Variable domain in full (rest from reference TRBV18 and TRBJ1-6): NAGVMQNPRHLVRRRGQEARLRCSPMKGHSHVYWYRQLPEEGLKFMVYLQKENIIDESGMPKERFSAEFPKEGPSILRIQQVVRGDSAAYFCASSVWFEQLGSPLHFGNGTRLTVT.

The chain uses TRBV5-6 and TRBJ2-7; 8 nucleotides agree with TRBD1. In germline, CDR1 is SGHDT, CDR2 YYEEEE. Unmatched junction bases numbered 3, after V lost 4 bases and J lost 0 bases. The CDR3 sequence is 14 residues long. CDR3 in DNA: TGTGCCAGCAGCGGGGACAGGCGCTCCTACGAGCAGTACTTC. It yields the protein CASSGDRRSYEQYF.

V is TRBV29-1 and J is TRBJ2-4; 10 bases fit TRBD2. Unmatched junction bases numbered 24, after V lost 1 base and J lost 0 bases. The germline gives CDR1 SQVTM, CDR2 ANQGSEA. The CDR3 length is 23 residues. This CDR3 reads CSVEVHGTSDKPLGFLAKNIQYF. The CDR3 DNA follows: TGCAGCGTTGAAGTTCATGGGACTAGCGATAAACCACTTGGGTTTTTAGCCAAAAACATTCAGTACTTC.

The V gene is TRBV5-3, the J gene TRBJ2-7, with 7 bases matching TRBD1. TRBV5-3 is recorded as an ORF, its role being uncertain. The CDR3 has 16 residues. V shed 0 bases and J 3 bases; nucleotides not matched to a gene: 9. CDR3 loop: CARSLGTGFAFYEQYF. In DNA, the CDR3 is TGTGCCAGAAGCTTGGGGACAGGATTCGCCTTCTACGAGCAGTACTTC.

This chain connects TRBV5-1 to TRBJ2-7; D remains ambiguous. From germline, CDR1 is SGHRS and CDR2 YFSETQ. The V end lost 2 bases, the J end lost 6 bases, and 12 bases lay between the germline ends. The CDR3 is 13 amino acids. In DNA, the CDR3 is TGCGCCAGCAGCTTAGACCGACTCGGCGAGCAGTACTTC. Protein: CASSLDRLGEQYF.

The chain employs TRBV5-4 and TRBJ2-5; TRBD1 matches 8 bases. J lost 4 bases, V lost 3 bases, and 8 bases had no gene match. Looked up from germline, CDR1 is SGHNT and CDR2 is YYREEE (reference sequence). The CDR3 spans 15 residues. The CDR3 nucleotides read TGTGCCAGCAGCTCCCAGACAGGGGTGAGAGAGACCCAGTACTTC. Its translation: CASSSQTGVRETQYF.